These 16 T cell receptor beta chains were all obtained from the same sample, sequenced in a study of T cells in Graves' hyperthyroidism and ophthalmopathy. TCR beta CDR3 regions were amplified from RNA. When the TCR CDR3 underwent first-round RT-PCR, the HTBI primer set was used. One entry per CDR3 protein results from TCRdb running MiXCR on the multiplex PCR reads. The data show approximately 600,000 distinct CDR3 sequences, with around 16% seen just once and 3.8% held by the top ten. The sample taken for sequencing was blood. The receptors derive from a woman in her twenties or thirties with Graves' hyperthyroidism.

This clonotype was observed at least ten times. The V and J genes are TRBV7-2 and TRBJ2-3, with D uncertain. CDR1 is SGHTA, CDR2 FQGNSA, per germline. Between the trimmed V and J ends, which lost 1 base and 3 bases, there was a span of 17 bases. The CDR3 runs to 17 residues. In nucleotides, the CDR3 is TGTGCCAGCAGCTTAGGAGCAAGAGTTTGGAGAACAGATACGCAGTATTTT. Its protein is CASSLGARVWRTDTQYF.

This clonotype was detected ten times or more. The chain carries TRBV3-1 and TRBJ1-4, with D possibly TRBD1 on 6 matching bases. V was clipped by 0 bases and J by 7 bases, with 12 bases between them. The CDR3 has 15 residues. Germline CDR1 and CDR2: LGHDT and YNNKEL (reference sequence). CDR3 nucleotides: TGTGCCAGCAGCCAAGATCCGGGGGCGAGTGAAAAACTGTTTTTT. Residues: CASSQDPGASEKLFF.

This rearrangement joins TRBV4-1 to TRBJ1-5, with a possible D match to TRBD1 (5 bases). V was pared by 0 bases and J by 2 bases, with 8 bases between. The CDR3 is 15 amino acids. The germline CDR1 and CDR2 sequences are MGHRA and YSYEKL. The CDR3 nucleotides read TGCGCCAGCAGCCAAGAGGGACGGGGCAATCAGCCCCAGCATTTT. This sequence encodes CASSQEGRGNQPQHF.

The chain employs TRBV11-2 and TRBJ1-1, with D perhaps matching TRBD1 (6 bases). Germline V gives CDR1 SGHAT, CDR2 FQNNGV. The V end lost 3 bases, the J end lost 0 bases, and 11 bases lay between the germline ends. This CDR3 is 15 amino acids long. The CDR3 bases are TGTGCCAGCAGCTTTAGACAGGCTATGAACACTGAAGCTTTCTTT. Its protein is CASSFRQAMNTEAFF. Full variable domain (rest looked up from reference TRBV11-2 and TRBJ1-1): EAGVAQSPRYKIIEKRQSVAFWCNPISGHATLYWYQQILGQGPKLLIQFQNNGVVDDSQLPKDRFSAERLKGVDSTLKIQPAKLEDSAVYLCASSFRQAMNTEAFFGQGTRLTVV.

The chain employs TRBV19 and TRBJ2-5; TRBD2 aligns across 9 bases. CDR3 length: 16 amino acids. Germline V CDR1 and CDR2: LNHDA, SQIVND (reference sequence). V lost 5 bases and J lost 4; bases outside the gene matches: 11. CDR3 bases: TGTGCCAGTAGTCTGGGACTAGCACAAACCATAGAGACCCAGTACTTC. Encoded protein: CASSLGLAQTIETQYF.

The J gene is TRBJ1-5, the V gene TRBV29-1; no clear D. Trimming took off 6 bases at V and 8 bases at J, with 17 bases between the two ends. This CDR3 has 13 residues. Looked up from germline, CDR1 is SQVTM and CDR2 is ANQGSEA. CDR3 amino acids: CSVSTWGGEPQHF. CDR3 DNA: TGCAGCGTGAGCACTTGGGGTGGGGAGCCCCAGCATTTT. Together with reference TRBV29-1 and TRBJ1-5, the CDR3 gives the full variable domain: SAVISQKPSRDICQRGTSLTIQCQVDSQVTMMFWYRQQPGQSLTLIATANQGSEATYESGFVIDKFPISRPNLTFSTLTVSNMSPEDSSIYLCSVSTWGGEPQHFGDGTRLSIL.

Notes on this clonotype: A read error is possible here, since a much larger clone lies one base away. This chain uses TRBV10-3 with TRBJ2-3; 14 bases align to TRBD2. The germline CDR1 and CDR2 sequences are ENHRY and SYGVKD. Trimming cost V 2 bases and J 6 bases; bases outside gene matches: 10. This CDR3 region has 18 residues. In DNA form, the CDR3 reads TGTGCCATCAGTGAGCTGTTGACTAGCGGGAGGGCGGCGGATACGCAGTATTTT. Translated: CAISELLTSGRAADTQYF.

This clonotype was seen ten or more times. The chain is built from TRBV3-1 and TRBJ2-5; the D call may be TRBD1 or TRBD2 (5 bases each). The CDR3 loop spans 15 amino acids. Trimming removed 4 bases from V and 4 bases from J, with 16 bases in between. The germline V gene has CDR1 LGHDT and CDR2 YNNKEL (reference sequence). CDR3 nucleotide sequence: TGTGCCAGCAGCCCTACGGGGTGGGGCAGAGAGACCCAGTACTTC. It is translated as CASSPTGWGRETQYF.

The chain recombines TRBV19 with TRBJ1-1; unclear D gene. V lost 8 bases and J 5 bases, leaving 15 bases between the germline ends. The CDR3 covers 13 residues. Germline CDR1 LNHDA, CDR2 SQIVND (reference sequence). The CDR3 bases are TGTGCCAGTTCATGGGCTAGGGAGACTGAAGCTTTCTTT. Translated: CASSWARETEAFF.

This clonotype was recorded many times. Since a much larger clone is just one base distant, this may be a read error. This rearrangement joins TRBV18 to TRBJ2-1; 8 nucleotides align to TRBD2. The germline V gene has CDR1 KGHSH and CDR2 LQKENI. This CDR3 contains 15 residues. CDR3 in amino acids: CASFKAGDGYNKQFF. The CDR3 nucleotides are TGTGCCAGCTTCAAAGCGGGAGACGGCTACAATAAGCAGTTCTTC.

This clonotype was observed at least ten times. The CDR3 loop is CASRFRPTSGIPTDTQYF. The CDR3 coding sequence is TGTGCCAGCAGGTTCCGCCCTACTAGCGGGATCCCCACAGATACGCAGTATTTT. The chain uses TRBV28 and TRBJ2-3; 10 nucleotides agree with TRBD2. Germline V gives CDR1 MDHEN, CDR2 SYDVKM. The V segment lost 6 bases and the J segment 2 bases; nucleotides outside the gene matches: 14. The CDR3 loop spans 18 amino acids.

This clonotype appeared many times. The CDR3: CASSWGTGVKTQYF. CDR3 in DNA: TGTGCCAGCAGTTGGGGGACAGGGGTAAAGACCCAGTACTTC. V usage is TRBV27 and J usage is TRBJ2-5; 10 bases map to TRBD1. V was clipped by 4 bases and J by 6 bases; unmatched bases: 5. The CDR3 sequence is 14 residues long. Germline CDR1 MNHEY, CDR2 SMNVEV (reference sequence).

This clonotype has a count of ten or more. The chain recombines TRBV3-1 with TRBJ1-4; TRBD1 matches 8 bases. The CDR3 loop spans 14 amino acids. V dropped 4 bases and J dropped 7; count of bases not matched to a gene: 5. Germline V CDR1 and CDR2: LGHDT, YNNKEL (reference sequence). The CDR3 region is CASSRRGHSEKLFF. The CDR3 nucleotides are TGTGCCAGCAGCCGCAGGGGGCACAGTGAAAAACTGTTTTTT.

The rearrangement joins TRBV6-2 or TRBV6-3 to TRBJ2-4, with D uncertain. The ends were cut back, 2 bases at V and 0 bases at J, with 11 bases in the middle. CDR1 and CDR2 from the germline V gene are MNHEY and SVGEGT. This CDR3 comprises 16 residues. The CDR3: CASSYALGLAKNIQYF. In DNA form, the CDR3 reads TGTGCCAGCAGTTACGCGCTGGGCCTAGCCAAAAACATTCAGTACTTC.

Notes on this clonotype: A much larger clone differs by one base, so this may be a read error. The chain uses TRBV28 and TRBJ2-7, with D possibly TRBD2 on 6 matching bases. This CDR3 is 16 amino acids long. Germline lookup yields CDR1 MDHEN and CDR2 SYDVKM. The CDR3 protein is CATSSIGAGTAYEQYF. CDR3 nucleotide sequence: TGTGCCACCAGTTCCATCGGGGCGGGGACTGCCTACGAGCAGTACTTC.

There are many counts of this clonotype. Written as DNA, the CDR3 is TGTGCCAGCAGACGACTAGCGTCGAACAATGAGCAGTTCTTC. Its protein product is CASRRLASNNEQFF. The chain combines TRBV11-3 with TRBJ2-1; 8 positions agree with TRBD2. CDR3 size: 14 residues. Per germline, CDR1 SGHNT and CDR2 YENEEA. J gave up 5 bases and V 6 bases, and 6 bases lay outside the gene matches.